The 5 T cell receptor beta chains below all came from one sample that was sequenced in a study of early T cells in non-severe SARS-CoV-2 infection. Using its own MiXCR run on the 5' RACE reads, TCRdb lists one record per CDR3 protein. The sample includes approximately 32,000 distinct CDR3 sequences, roughly 6.6% of them seen just once. The sample taken for sequencing was whole blood. These receptors all come from an adult who was a healthcare worker with PCR-confirmed SARS-CoV-2 infection or an uninfected control (not recorded which).

By proportion, this clonotype is medium-sized. CDR3 residues: CASSSQGNVHNEQFF. CDR3 coding DNA: TGTGCCAGCAGCTCTCAGGGGAATGTCCACAATGAGCAGTTCTTC. The chain carries TRBV9 and TRBJ2-1, with D perhaps TRBD1 (6 bases). CDR1 is SGDLS, CDR2 YYNGEE, per germline. Trimming took off 4 bases at V and 5 bases at J, with 16 bases between the two ends. This CDR3 spans 15 amino acids. The full variable domain, rest sourced from reference TRBV9 and TRBJ2-1, is DSGVTQTPKHLITATGQRVTLRCSPRSGDLSVYWYQQSLDQGLQFLIQYYNGEERAKGNILERFSAQQFPDLHSELNLSSLELGDSALYFCASSSQGNVHNEQFFGPGTRLTVL.

This clonotype was recorded at least ten times. One end of the junction does not line up with germline, which may come from a read error. This sequence joins TRBV7-7 and TRBJ2-5, with a possible D match to TRBD2 (5 bases). Germline V CDR1 and CDR2: SSHAT, FNYEAQ (reference sequence). This CDR3 region has 14 residues. CDR3 residues: CASSSGFRIETQYF. The CDR3 DNA reads as TGTGCTAGCAGCTCGGGATTCAGGATCGAGACCCAGTACTTC. Combining the CDR3 with reference TRBV7-7 and TRBJ2-5 gives the whole variable domain GAGVSQSPRYKVTKRGQDVTLRCDPISSHATLYWYQQALGQGPEFLTYFNYEAQPDKSGLPSDRFSAERPEGSISTLTIQRTEQRDSAMYRCASSSGFRIETQYFGPGTRLLVL.

This clonotype was detected a few times. Sequence at one end of the junction differs from germline and may be a read error. The chain employs TRBV14 and TRBJ2-5; 7 bases map to TRBD2. There are 18 residues in the CDR3. CDR1 SGHDN and CDR2 FVKESK come from the germline V gene. The CDR3 DNA reads TGTGCCAGCAGCCAAGGCAGGACATCGGGGGGTCTCCAAGAGGCCCAGTACTTC. Encoded protein: CASSQGRTSGGLQEAQYF.

This clonotype has only a few counts. The V call is TRBV6-2 or TRBV6-3, the J call TRBJ2-2, with 7 bases identical to TRBD2. Trimming removed 6 bases from V and 0 bases from J; junction bases left unmatched: 7. Germline V lookup: CDR1 MNHEY, CDR2 SVGEGT. The CDR3 has 16 amino acids. The CDR3 coding sequence is TGTGCCAGCAGCGGGAGGAGGGCCGCGAACACCGGGGAGCTGTTTTTT. Translating it yields CASSGRRAANTGELFF.

This chain joins TRBV4-3 and TRBJ2-1; 12 bases fit TRBD2. The CDR3 contains 15 residues. Germline CDR1 LGHNA, CDR2 YSLEER. J lost 5 bases, V lost 4 bases, and 3 bases had no gene match. Here the CDR3 DNA reads TGCGCCAGCAGCCCACTAGCGGGGGGAAACAATGAGCAGTTCTTC. Its protein is CASSPLAGGNNEQFF.